These 28 T cell receptor beta chains were all obtained from the same sample, sequenced in a study of regulatory T cells in long-lasting Graves disease. Arm-PCR of CDR3 regions and iRepertoire HTBI primers were used to build TCR beta libraries. TCRdb redid the calling of the multiplex PCR reads with MiXCR, one entry per CDR3 protein. The sample includes approximately 400,000 distinct CDR3 sequences, 12% of them seen just once. Time point here: newly diagnosed GD, antithyroid drugs for less than 3 months. The authors made the TCR library using RNA they extracted from PBMCs. These sequences were also reported in another study, on T cells in Graves' hyperthyroidism and ophthalmopathy.

The material sequenced was peripheral blood mononuclear cells (PBMCs), taken at new diagnosis, from a patient treated with antithyroid drugs. These receptor sequences come from a woman between 18 and 29 years old with Graves disease.

V is TRBV12-3 or TRBV12-4 and J is TRBJ1-1, with 7 positions matching TRBD1. This CDR3 has 16 residues. The junction had 11 bases not matched to a gene; V was cut back by 5 bases and J by 2 bases. DNA of the CDR3: TGTGCCAGCAGTCCGGGACAGCGAGGCCCCAACACTGAAGCTTTCTTT. Residues: CASSPGQRGPNTEAFF.

This clonotype was seen many times. This sequence joins TRBV7-9 and TRBJ1-1; 7 nucleotides agree with TRBD1. Looked up from germline, CDR1 is SEHNR and CDR2 is FQNEAQ (reference sequence). This CDR3 contains 17 residues. J gave up 4 bases and V 1 base, and 12 bases lay outside the gene matches. In nucleotides, the CDR3 is TGTGCCAGCAGCTTAGATCCGGGGCAGGGGGATTTCACTGAAGCTTTCTTT. It is translated as CASSLDPGQGDFTEAFF.

This clonotype came up many times. The chain links TRBV29-1 to TRBJ1-1; D is ambiguous. Trimming shortened V by 3 bases and J by 3 bases, and 8 bases separated the two germline ends. The CDR3 totals 12 residues. The germline V gene encodes CDR1 SQVTM and CDR2 ANQGSEA. The CDR3 spells CSVDSGDTEAFF. DNA for the CDR3: TGCAGCGTTGACAGCGGGGACACTGAAGCTTTCTTT.

This clonotype was observed many times. The rearrangement uses TRBV14 and TRBJ2-3; unclear D gene. The CDR3 consists of 15 residues. Trimming took off 0 bases at V and 4 bases at J, with 11 bases between the two ends. The V gene's germline CDR1 is SGHDN and CDR2 FVKESK. The CDR3 DNA reads TGTGCCAGCAGCCAAGATTACCGGTTATCAGATACGCAGTATTTT. Protein product: CASSQDYRLSDTQYF.

This clonotype was recorded at least ten times. The chain recombines TRBV7-2 with TRBJ2-3; 9 bases agree with TRBD2. Germline CDR1 SGHTA, CDR2 FQGNSA. The CDR3 totals 15 residues. J lost 6 bases, V lost 6 bases, and 10 bases had no gene match. The CDR3 loop is CASRGRRGGRDTQYF. DNA for the CDR3: TGTGCCAGCAGGGGGCGGCGGGGGGGCCGTGATACGCAGTATTTT.

This chain connects TRBV19 to TRBJ2-1; D possibly corresponds to TRBD2 (6 bases). Trimming cost V 3 bases and J 5 bases, with 8 bases left between them. The V gene's germline CDR1 is LNHDA and CDR2 SQIVND (reference sequence). This CDR3 has 13 residues. The CDR3 is CASSMGRNNEQFF. CDR3 DNA: TGTGCCAGTAGTATGGGGAGGAACAATGAGCAGTTCTTC.

As regards this clonotype: A much bigger clone sits one base away, suggesting this may be a read error. The chain couples TRBV2 to TRBJ2-1, with a weak D call TRBD1 (5 bases). The CDR3 totals 15 residues. In germline, CDR1 is SNHLY, CDR2 FYNNEI. CDR3 amino acids: CASSRAQGMGNEQLF. CDR3 nucleotides: TGTGCCAGCAGCCGTGCTCAGGGAATGGGCAATGAGCAGCTCTTC.

The table lists this clonotype with many counts. The CDR3 nucleotides are TGTGCCAGCACCTCGCCACAGTCCTACGAGCAGTACTTC. Translating gives CASTSPQSYEQYF. The V call is TRBV28, the J call TRBJ2-7; D not resolved. Per the germline V gene, CDR1 is MDHEN and CDR2 is SYDVKM. V was shortened by 7 bases and J by 1 base, with 11 bases between the two germline ends. CDR3 length: 13 residues.

There are a few counts of this clonotype. The chain links TRBV4-3 to TRBJ2-7, with 7 bases matching TRBD2. Germline V CDR1 and CDR2: LGHNA, YSLEER. This CDR3 is built from 15 residues. After removal of 4 bases from V and 0 bases from J, the junction contained 6 bases not matched to a gene. CDR3 nucleotides: TGCGCCAGCAGCCGAGGAGCGGGAACCTCCTACGAGCAGTACTTC. As protein: CASSRGAGTSYEQYF.

This clonotype was picked up many times. This chain links TRBV5-6 with TRBJ2-1, with D perhaps matching TRBD2 (5 bases). This CDR3 region has 15 residues. Germline values: CDR1 SGHDT, CDR2 YYEEEE. Trimming pared 2 bases from V and 9 bases from J, leaving 18 bases between. This CDR3 reads CASSFKAGESGEQFF. CDR3 coding DNA: TGTGCCAGCAGCTTTAAGGCGGGTGAATCTGGTGAGCAGTTCTTC.

This clonotype was seen at least ten times. This clone may be a read error of a much larger clone one base away. This chain uses TRBV12-3 or TRBV12-4 with TRBJ1-2; 7 bases map to TRBD1. The CDR3 has 14 residues. CDR3 residues: CASSETGDLNGYIF. The CDR3 DNA sequence: TGTGCCAGCAGTGAAACAGGGGACTTAAATGGCTACATCTTC.

This clonotype was seen at least ten times. This chain links TRBV20-1 with TRBJ1-2; the D gene is possibly TRBD1 (6 bases). Germline loops: CDR1 DFQATT, CDR2 SNEGSKA (reference sequence). The CDR3 sequence is 12 residues long. V lost 6 bases to trimming and J lost 4 bases, with 12 bases between them. CDR3 coding DNA: TGCAGTGCCCCAACGGACAGCTATGGCTACACCTTC. It is translated as CSAPTDSYGYTF.

To note about this clonotype: A far bigger clonotype differs at one base, so this is likely a read error. This chain uses TRBV11-1 with TRBJ1-1, with D uncertain. Germline V gene lookup returns CDR1 SGHAT and CDR2 FQDESV (reference sequence). This CDR3 is 17 amino acids long. This CDR3 is CASSLEIFGGPNTDAFF. CDR3 sequence (DNA): TGTGCCAGCAGCTTGGAGATCTTCGGCGGTCCGAACACTGATGCTTTCTTT.

This clonotype has just a few counts. The rearrangement uses TRBV20-1 and TRBJ1-1; D is possibly TRBD1 (6 bases). This CDR3 region has 15 residues. Germline V CDR1 and CDR2: DFQATT, SNEGSKA (reference sequence). V lost 5 bases, J lost 0 bases, and 16 bases lay in between. CDR3 in DNA: TGCAGTGCTCCCACTCGGACAGAGATGAACACTGAAGCTTTCTTT. Its translation: CSAPTRTEMNTEAFF.

This clonotype appeared a few times. This sequence joins TRBV5-8 and TRBJ1-1, with 8 bases identical to TRBD1. V lost 4 bases to trimming and J lost 0 bases; unmatched junction nucleotides: 8. This CDR3 region has 16 residues. Per the germline V gene, CDR1 is SGHTS and CDR2 is YDEGEE. CDR3 bases: TGTGCCAGCAGCAGAGGACAGGGCCCCATGAACACTGAAGCTTTCTTT. Encoded protein: CASSRGQGPMNTEAFF.

This clonotype was picked up a small number of times. CDR3 DNA: TGCAGTGCTGAACTAAACTTTCAGGGGAATAATGAAAAACTGTTTTTT. Its translation: CSAELNFQGNNEKLFF. The chain couples TRBV20-1 to TRBJ1-4, with D perhaps matching TRBD1 (6 bases). With 5 bases removed from V and 4 bases from J, the gap between germline ends came to 20 bases. Looked up from germline, CDR1 is DFQATT and CDR2 is SNEGSKA (reference sequence). This CDR3 has 16 amino acids.

J is TRBJ2-7 and V is TRBV5-6, with TRBD2 identical over 12 bases. From germline, CDR1 is SGHDT and CDR2 YYEEEE. Trimming removed 4 bases from V and 4 bases from J; junction bases left unmatched: 6. This CDR3 has 15 residues. The CDR3 is CASSLPSGRVYEQYF. CDR3 DNA: TGTGCCAGCAGCCTCCCTAGCGGGAGGGTTTACGAGCAGTACTTC. The entire variable domain, with the rest obtained from reference TRBV5-6 and TRBJ2-7, is as follows: DAGVTQSPTHLIKTRGQQVTLRCSPKSGHDTVSWYQQALGQGPQFIFQYYEEEERQRGNFPDRFSGHQFPNYSSELNVNALLLGDSALYLCASSLPSGRVYEQYFGPGTRLTVT.

This clonotype was counted many times. The chain joins TRBV28 to TRBJ2-5, with 9 bases that match TRBD2. J lost 2 bases, V lost 5 bases, and 9 bases had no gene match. Germline V CDR1 and CDR2: MDHEN, SYDVKM. The CDR3 is 16 residues long. The CDR3 sequence: CASSAELAGLQETQYF. The CDR3, as DNA: TGTGCCAGCAGTGCAGAACTAGCGGGTTTACAAGAGACCCAGTACTTC.

This chain links TRBV6-1 with TRBJ2-7; D perhaps matches TRBD1 (6 bases). The germline gives CDR1 MNHNS, CDR2 SASEGT. CDR3 length: 13 residues. V dropped 8 bases and J dropped 2 bases, with 13 bases sitting between them. The CDR3, as DNA: TGTGCCAGCGGAATGGACAGAACCTACGAGCAGTACGTC. It is translated as CASGMDRTYEQYV.

This clonotype was counted many times. The chain carries TRBV20-1 and TRBJ1-5, with D maybe TRBD1 (5 bases). V was trimmed by 7 bases and J by 2 bases, leaving 21 bases between them. Germline CDR1 is DFQATT and CDR2 is SNEGSKA (reference sequence). The CDR3 sequence is 16 residues long. The CDR3 nucleotides read TGCAGTGTTGGTGCCCCTAGACGAGGGGGCAATCAGCCCCAGCATTTT. Encoded protein: CSVGAPRRGGNQPQHF.

This clonotype has ten or more counts. This chain links TRBV6-5 with TRBJ1-1; 7 bases agree with TRBD1. The CDR3 contains 15 residues. V was pared by 0 bases and J by 1 base, with 2 bases of the junction left unmatched. Per germline, CDR1 MNHEY and CDR2 SVGAGI. CDR3 DNA: TGTGCCAGCAGTTACTCGTGGACAGGGAACACTGAAGCTTTCTTT. Translating it yields CASSYSWTGNTEAFF.

CDR3 coding DNA: TGTGCCAGCAGTGACTGGGGGGCGTCAGGCACCGGGGAGCTGTTTTTT. It codes for CASSDWGASGTGELFF. V and J are TRBV9 and TRBJ2-2; D might be TRBD1 or TRBD2, each matching 6 bases. CDR1 is SGDLS and CDR2 is YYNGEE in the germline V gene. V shed 5 bases and J shed 4 bases, with 18 bases lying between them. This CDR3 is built from 16 residues.

This clonotype was seen ten or more times. The V call is TRBV19, the J call TRBJ1-1; D uncertain. The CDR3 runs to 17 residues. Germline V lookup: CDR1 LNHDA, CDR2 SQIVND (reference sequence). The V and J ends lost 3 bases and 1 base respectively, with 18 bases between them. Here the CDR3 reads CASSIEQQTRRNTEAFF. The CDR3 DNA reads as TGTGCCAGTAGTATCGAACAGCAGACAAGACGGAACACTGAAGCTTTCTTT.

The chain employs TRBV4-3 and TRBJ2-5, with a possible D match to TRBD1 (6 bases). Trimming removed 1 base at V and 5 bases at J, with 14 bases between. The germline gives CDR1 LGHNA, CDR2 YSLEER. CDR3 size: 15 residues. The CDR3 DNA sequence: TGCGCCAGCAGCCAAGGCAGGGGTGGATCGGAGACCCAGTACTTC. This sequence encodes CASSQGRGGSETQYF.

This clonotype was seen repeatedly, ten times or more. The rearrangement joins TRBV11-2 to TRBJ2-5, with D possibly matching TRBD1 (5 bases). Germline CDR1 SGHAT, CDR2 FQNNGV. The CDR3 length is 15 residues. Trimming cost V 4 bases and J 1 base, with 13 bases left between them. This CDR3 is CASSSLRRGQETQYF. The CDR3 DNA reads TGTGCCAGCAGCTCACTCCGAAGGGGCCAAGAGACCCAGTACTTC.

Ten or more counts support this clonotype. The rearrangement links TRBV27 to TRBJ1-2; D not certain. The CDR3 consists of 14 residues. The germline V gene encodes CDR1 MNHEY and CDR2 SMNVEV (reference sequence). V was shortened by 3 bases and J by 0 bases, with 8 bases between the two germline ends. CDR3 DNA sequence: TGTGCCAGCAGTTTCGACGGAACTAACTATGGCTACACCTTC. It translates to CASSFDGTNYGYTF.

The chain couples TRBV4-1 to TRBJ1-4; no definite D call. Per germline, CDR1 MGHRA and CDR2 YSYEKL. This CDR3 is built from 16 residues. V dropped 1 base and J dropped 7 bases, with 16 bases sitting between them. Here the CDR3 reads CASSQVAHRGSEKLFF. The CDR3 bases are TGCGCCAGCAGCCAAGTGGCACACCGTGGTTCTGAAAAACTGTTTTTT.

This clonotype was detected ten times or more. CDR3 nucleotide sequence: TGTGCCTGGAGTACAGGGAGTACTGAAGCTTTCTTT. As protein: CAWSTGSTEAFF. The chain uses TRBV30 and TRBJ1-1, with D possibly matching TRBD1 (6 bases). Trimming took off 2 bases at V and 5 bases at J, with 9 bases between the two ends. Germline V gene lookup returns CDR1 GTSNPN and CDR2 SVGIG (reference sequence). The CDR3 loop spans 12 amino acids.